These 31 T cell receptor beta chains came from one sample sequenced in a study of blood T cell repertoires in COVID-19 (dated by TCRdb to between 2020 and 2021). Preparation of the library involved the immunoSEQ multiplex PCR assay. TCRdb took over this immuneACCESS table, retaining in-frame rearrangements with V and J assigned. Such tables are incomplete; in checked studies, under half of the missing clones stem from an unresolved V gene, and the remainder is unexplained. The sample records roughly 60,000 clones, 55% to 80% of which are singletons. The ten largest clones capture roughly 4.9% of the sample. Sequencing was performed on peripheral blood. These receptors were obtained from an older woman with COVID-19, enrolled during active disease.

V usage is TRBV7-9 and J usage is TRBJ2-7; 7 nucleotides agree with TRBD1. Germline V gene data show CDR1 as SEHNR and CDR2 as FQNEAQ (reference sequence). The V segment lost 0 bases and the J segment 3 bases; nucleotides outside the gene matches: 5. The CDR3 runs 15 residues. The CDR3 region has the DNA TGTGCCAGCAGCTTAGCAAGTGGGACAGTCTACGAGCAGTACTTC. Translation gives CASSLASGTVYEQYF.

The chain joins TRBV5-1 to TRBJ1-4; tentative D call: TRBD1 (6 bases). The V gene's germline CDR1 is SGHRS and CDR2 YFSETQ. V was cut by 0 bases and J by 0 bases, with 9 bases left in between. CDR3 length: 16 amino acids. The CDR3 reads CASSLGQAATNEKLFF. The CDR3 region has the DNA TGCGCCAGCAGCTTGGGACAGGCCGCAACTAATGAAAAACTGTTTTTT.

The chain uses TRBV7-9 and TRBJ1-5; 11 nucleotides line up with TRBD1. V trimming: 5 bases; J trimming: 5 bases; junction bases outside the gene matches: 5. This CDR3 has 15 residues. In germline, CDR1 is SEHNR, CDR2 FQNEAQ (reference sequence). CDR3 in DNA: TGTGCCAGCAGCCACGGACAGGGGGCATATCAGCCCCAGCATTTT. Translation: CASSHGQGAYQPQHF.

The DNA for the CDR3 is TGCGCCAGCAGCCAGCTGGGGACAGGGCAACCCCTCCACTTT. Residues: CASSQLGTGQPLHF. This rearrangement joins TRBV4-1 to TRBJ1-6; 9 positions match TRBD1. Trimming removed 3 bases from V and 12 bases from J; junction bases left unmatched: 6. CDR3 size: 14 residues. Germline CDR1 and CDR2: MGHRA and YSYEKL.

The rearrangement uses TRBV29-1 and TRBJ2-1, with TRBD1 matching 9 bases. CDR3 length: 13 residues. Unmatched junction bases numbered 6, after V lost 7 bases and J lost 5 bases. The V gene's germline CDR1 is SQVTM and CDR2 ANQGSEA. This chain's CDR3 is CSGGQGIDNEQFF. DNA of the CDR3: TGCAGCGGGGGACAGGGTATCGACAATGAGCAGTTCTTC.

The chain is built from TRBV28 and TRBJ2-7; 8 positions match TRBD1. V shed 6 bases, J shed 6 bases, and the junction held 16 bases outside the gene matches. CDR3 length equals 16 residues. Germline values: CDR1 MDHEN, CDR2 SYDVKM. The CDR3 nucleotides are TGTGCCAGCAGCCCTATGCAGGGGGCGCATCGTTTCGAGCAGTACTTC. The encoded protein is CASSPMQGAHRFEQYF.

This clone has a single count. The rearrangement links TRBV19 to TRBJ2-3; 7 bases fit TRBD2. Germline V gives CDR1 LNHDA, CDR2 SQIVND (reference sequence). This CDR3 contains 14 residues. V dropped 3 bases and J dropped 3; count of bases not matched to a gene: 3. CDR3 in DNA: TGTGCCAGTAGTATGGGCGGGAGAACAGATACGCAGTATTTT. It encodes CASSMGGRTDTQYF.

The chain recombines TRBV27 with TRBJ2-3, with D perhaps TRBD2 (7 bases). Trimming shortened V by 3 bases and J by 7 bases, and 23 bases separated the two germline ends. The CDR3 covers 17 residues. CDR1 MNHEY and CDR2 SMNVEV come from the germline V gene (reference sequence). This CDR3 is CASSLSLRGGAPNTQYF. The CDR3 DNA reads TGTGCCAGCAGTTTGTCCCTTAGGGGGGGGGCCCCTAATACGCAGTATTTT.

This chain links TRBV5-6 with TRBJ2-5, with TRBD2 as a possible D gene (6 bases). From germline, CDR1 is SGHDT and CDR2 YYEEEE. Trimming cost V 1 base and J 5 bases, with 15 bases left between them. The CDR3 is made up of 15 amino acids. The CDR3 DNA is TGTGCCAGCAGCTTGAGGGTTCTAGGAGGGGAGACCCAGTACTTC. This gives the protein CASSLRVLGGETQYF.

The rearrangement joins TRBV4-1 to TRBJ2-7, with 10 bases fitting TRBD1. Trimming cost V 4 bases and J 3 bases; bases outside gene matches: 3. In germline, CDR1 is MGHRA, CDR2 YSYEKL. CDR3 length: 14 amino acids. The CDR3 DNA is TGCGCCAGCAGCCTCAGGACAGGGGGCTACGAGCAGTACGTC. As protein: CASSLRTGGYEQYV.

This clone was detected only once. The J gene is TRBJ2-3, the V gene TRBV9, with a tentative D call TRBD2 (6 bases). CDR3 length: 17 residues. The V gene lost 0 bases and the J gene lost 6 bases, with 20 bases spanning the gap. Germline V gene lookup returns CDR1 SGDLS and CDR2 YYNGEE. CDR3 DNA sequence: TGTGCCAGCAGCGTAGAAGTTCGCGGGGCCCGCCCGGATACGCAGTATTTT. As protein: CASSVEVRGARPDTQYF.

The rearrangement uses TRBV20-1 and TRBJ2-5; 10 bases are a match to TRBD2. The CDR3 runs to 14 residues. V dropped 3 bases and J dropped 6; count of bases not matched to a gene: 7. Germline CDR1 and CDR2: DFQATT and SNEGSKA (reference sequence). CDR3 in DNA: TGCAGTGCTAGTGAGCGGGGGGGGTCCAAGACCCAGTACTTC. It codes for CSASERGGSKTQYF.

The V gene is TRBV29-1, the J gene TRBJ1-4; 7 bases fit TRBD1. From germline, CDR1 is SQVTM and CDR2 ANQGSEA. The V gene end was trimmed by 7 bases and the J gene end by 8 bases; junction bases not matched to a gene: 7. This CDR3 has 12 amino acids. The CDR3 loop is CSAYGQEEKLFF. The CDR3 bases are TGCAGCGCGTATGGACAGGAAGAAAAACTGTTTTTT.

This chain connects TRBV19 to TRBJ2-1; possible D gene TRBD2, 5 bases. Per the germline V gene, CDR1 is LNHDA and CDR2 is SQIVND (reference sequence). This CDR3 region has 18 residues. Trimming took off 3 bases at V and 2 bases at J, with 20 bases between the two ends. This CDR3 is CASSIRTNRLATYNEQFF. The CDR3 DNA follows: TGTGCCAGTAGTATTCGCACGAACCGGCTAGCTACCTACAATGAGCAGTTCTTC.

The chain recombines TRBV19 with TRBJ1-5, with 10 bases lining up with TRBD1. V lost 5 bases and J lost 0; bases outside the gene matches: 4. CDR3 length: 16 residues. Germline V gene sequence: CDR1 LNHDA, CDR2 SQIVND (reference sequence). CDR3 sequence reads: CASSVRDRGSNQPQHF. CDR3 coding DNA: TGTGCCAGTAGTGTCCGGGACAGGGGTAGCAATCAGCCCCAGCATTTT.

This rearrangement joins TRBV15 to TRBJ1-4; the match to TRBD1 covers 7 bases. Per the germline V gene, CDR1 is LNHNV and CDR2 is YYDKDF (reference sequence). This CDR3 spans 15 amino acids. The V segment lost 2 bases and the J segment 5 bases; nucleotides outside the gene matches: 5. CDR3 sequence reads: CATSRRQGVNEKLFF. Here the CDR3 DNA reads TGTGCCACCAGCAGACGACAGGGCGTGAATGAAAAACTGTTTTTT.

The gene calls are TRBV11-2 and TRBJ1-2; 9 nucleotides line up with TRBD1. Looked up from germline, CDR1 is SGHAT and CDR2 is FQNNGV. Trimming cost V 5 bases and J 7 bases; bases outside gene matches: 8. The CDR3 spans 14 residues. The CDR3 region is CASSRDRDDTGYTF. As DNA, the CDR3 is TGTGCCAGCAGCCGGGACAGGGACGACACTGGCTACACCTTC.

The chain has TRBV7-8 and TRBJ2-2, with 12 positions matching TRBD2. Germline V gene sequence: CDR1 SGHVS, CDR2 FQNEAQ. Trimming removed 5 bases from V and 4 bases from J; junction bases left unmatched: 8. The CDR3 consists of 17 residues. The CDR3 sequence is CASSLRLAGDGTGELFF. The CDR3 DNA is TGTGCCAGCAGCCTGAGACTAGCGGGAGATGGCACCGGGGAGCTGTTTTTT.

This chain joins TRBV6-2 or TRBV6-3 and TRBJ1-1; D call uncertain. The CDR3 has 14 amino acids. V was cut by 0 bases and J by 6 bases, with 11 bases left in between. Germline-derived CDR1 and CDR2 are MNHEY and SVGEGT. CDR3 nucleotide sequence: TGTGCCAGCAGTTACTCATCGACAAAACCTGAAGCTTTCTTT. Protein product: CASSYSSTKPEAFF.

The CDR3 reads CASSQELAGGGDTQYF. Written as DNA, the CDR3 is TGTGCCAGCAGCCAAGAACTAGCGGGGGGCGGAGATACGCAGTATTTT. This rearrangement joins TRBV3-1 (or the pseudogene TRBV3-2) to TRBJ2-3, with 12 nucleotides matching TRBD2. Germline lookup yields CDR1 LGHDT and CDR2 YNNKEL (reference sequence). V trimming: 0 bases; J trimming: 5 bases; junction bases outside the gene matches: 3. The CDR3 is 16 amino acids.

The CDR3 DNA sequence: TGTGCCAGCAGCTTAGGTGCCAGGGGCTACGAGCAGTACTTC. As protein: CASSLGARGYEQYF. The chain recombines TRBV7-8 with TRBJ2-7; TRBD1 might be the D (6 bases). Deletions cut 1 base from V and 3 bases from J, with 10 bases between. Germline V gene data show CDR1 as SGHVS and CDR2 as FQNEAQ. CDR3 length equals 14 residues.

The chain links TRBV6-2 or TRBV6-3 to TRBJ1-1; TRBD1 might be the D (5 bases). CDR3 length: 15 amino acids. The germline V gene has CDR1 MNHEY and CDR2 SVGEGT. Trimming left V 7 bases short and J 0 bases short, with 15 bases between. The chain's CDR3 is CASNPRQSLNTEAFF. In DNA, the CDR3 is TGTGCCAGCAACCCGAGACAGTCCTTGAACACTGAAGCTTTCTTT.

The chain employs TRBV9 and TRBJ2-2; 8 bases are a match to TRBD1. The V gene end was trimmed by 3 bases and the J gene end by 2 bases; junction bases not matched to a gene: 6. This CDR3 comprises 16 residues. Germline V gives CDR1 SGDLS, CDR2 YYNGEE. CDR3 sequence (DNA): TGTGCCAGCAGCGAGAGGGACAGGCCTAACACCGGGGAGCTGTTTTTT. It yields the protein CASSERDRPNTGELFF.

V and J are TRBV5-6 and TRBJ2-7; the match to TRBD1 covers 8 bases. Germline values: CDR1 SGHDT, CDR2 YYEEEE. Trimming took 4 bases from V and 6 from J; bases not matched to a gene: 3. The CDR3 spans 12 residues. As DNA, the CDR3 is TGTGCCAGCAGCCGACAGGGGCGCGAGCAGTACGTC. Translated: CASSRQGREQYV.

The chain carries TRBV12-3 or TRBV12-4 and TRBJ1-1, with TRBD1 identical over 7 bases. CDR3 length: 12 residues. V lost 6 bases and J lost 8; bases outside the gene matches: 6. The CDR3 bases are TGTGCCAGCAGACCGGACAGGAGGGAAGCTTTCTTT. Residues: CASRPDRREAFF.

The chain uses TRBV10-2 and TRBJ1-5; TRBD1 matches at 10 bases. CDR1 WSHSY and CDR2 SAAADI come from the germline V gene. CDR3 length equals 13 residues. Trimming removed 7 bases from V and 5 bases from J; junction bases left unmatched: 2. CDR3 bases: TGCGCCAGCAAAGGACAGGGGGATCAGCCCCAGCATTTT. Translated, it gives CASKGQGDQPQHF.

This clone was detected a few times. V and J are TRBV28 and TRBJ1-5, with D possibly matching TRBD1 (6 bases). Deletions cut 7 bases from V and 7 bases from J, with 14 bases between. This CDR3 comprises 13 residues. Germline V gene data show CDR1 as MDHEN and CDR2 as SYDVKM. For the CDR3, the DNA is TGTGCCAGCATCGGGGGGCCGGTCCAGCCCCAGCATTTT. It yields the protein CASIGGPVQPQHF.

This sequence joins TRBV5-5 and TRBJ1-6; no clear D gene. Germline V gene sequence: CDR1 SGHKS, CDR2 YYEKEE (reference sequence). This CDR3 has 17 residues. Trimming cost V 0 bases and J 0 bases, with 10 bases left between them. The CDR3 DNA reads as TGTGCCAGCAGCTTGGGTACGGGGAGCTCCTATAATTCACCCCTCCACTTT. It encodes CASSLGTGSSYNSPLHF.

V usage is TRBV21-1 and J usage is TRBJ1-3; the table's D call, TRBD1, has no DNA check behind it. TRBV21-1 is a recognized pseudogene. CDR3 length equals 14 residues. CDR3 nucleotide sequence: TGTGCCAGCAGCATTAGACAGGGAGGAAACACCATATATTTT. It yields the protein CASSIRQGGNTIYF.

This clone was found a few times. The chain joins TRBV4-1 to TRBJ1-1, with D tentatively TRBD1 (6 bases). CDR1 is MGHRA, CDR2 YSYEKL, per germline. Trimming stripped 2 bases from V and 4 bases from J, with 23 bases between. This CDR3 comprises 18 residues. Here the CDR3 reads CASSQPFPRGGAATEAFF. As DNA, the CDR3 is TGCGCCAGCAGCCAACCTTTCCCCCGGGGGGGGGCGGCCACTGAAGCTTTCTTT.

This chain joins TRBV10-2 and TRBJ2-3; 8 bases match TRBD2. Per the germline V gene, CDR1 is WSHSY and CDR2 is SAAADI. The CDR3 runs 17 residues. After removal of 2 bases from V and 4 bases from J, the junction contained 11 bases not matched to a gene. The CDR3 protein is CASSEISSGGRADTQYF. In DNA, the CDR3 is TGCGCCAGCAGTGAGATCTCAAGCGGGGGTCGGGCAGATACGCAGTATTTT.